Given below is one T cell receptor (beta chain) in context. V was clipped by 1 base and J by 5 bases, with 13 bases between them. This CDR3 is built from 15 residues. CDR1 and CDR2 (germline): MNHNY, SVGAGI (reference sequence). The data belong to a study of OX40 agonist ivuxolimab in advanced cancers. The method was immunoSEQ multiplex PCR; TCRdb's version includes in-frame clones alone and lacks a portion of them. The sample includes over 90,000 clones, roughly nine tenths seen only once; the top ten take around 5.2%. The origin of this receptor is an adult with an advanced solid tumor such as melanoma, head and neck, liver or kidney cancer. The material sequenced was CD4+ or CD8+ T cells sorted from blood, taken in a trial of the OX40 agonist ivuxolimab. The V and J genes are TRBV6-6 and TRBJ2-3; either TRBD1 or TRBD2 may supply D (5 bases each). CDR3 DNA sequence: TGTGCCAGCAGTTACTTTAGGGACGATGGAGATACGCAGTATTTT. The encoded protein is CASSYFRDDGDTQYF.